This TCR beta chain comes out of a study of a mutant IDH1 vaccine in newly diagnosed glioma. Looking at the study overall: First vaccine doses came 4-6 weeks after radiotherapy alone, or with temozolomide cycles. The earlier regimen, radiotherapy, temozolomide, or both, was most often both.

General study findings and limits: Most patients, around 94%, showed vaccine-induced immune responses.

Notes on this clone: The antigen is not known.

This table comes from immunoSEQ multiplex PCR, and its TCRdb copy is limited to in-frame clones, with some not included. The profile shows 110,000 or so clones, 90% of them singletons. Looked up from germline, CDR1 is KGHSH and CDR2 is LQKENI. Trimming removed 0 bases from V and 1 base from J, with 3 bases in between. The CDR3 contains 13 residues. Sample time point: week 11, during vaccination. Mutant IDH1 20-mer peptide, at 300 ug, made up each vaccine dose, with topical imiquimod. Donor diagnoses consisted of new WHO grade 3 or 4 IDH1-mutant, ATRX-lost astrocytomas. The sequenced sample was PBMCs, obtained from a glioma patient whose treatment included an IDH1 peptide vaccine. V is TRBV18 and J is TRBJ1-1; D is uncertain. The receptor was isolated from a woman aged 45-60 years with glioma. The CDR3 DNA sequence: TGTGCCAGCTCACCACCGACGAACACTGAAGCTTTCTTT. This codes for CASSPPTNTEAFF.